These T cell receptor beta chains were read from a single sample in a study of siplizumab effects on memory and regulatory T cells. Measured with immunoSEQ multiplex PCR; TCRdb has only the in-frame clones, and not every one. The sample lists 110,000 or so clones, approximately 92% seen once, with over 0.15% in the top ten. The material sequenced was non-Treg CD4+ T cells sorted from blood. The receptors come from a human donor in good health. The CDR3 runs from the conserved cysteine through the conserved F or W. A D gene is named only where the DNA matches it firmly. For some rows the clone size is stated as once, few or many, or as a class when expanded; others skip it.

CDR3 DNA: TGTGCCAGCAGCTTAGGCGCTCAGGCGACGCGAGCTTTCTTT
CDR3 protein: CASSLGAQATRAFF
J gene: TRBJ1-1
clone size: NA
V gene: TRBV7-2
D gene: NA

CDR3 DNA: TGCGCCAGCAGCCCCGGGACAGGGGAAGTCGCTGAAGCTTTCTTT
CDR3 protein: CASSPGTGEVAEAFF
J gene: TRBJ1-1
clone size: NA
V gene: TRBV5-1
D gene: TRBD1

CDR3 DNA: TGTGCCAGTAGTATAGGGAACGGGCAGCCCCAGCATTTT
CDR3 protein: CASSIGNGQPQHF
J gene: TRBJ1-5
clone size: few
V gene: TRBV19
D gene: NA

CDR3 DNA: TGTGCCAGCAGGGTTCATGGGGGGACGGATGAGCAGTTCTTC
CDR3 protein: CASRVHGGTDEQFF
J gene: TRBJ2-1
clone size: NA
V gene: TRBV6-5
D gene: NA

CDR3 DNA: TGTGCCAGCAACTTGGGGCAGCGCACAGATACGCAGTATTTT
CDR3 protein: CASNLGQRTDTQYF
J gene: TRBJ2-3
clone size: NA
V gene: TRBV19
D gene: NA

CDR3 DNA: TGTGCCAGCAGTGAAATTCGAGGTGCTGGCTACACCTTC
CDR3 protein: CASSEIRGAGYTF
J gene: TRBJ1-2
clone size: few
V gene: TRBV6-1
D gene: NA

CDR3 DNA: TGCGCCAGCAGCCGGGAAGGACTAGCGGGGGGCACAGATACGCAGTATTTT
CDR3 protein: CASSREGLAGGTDTQYF
J gene: TRBJ2-3
clone size: NA
V gene: TRBV5-1
D gene: TRBD2

CDR3 DNA: TGTGCCAGCAGCCGGACGGGTAGCAATCAGCCCCAGCATTTT
CDR3 protein: CASSRTGSNQPQHF
J gene: TRBJ1-5
clone size: NA
V gene: TRBV27
D gene: NA

CDR3 DNA: TGCGCCAGCAGCAAAGCTAGCGGGGGGTCTTCCTACGAGCAGTACTTC
CDR3 protein: CASSKASGGSSYEQYF
J gene: TRBJ2-7
clone size: NA
V gene: TRBV5-1
D gene: TRBD2

CDR3 DNA: TGCGCCAGCAGCTCATGGGATGGAGACGAAGCTTTCTTT
CDR3 protein: CASSSWDGDEAFF
J gene: TRBJ1-1
clone size: NA
V gene: TRBV5-1
D gene: NA

CDR3 DNA: TGTGCCAGCAGCCCCCAGACATCGAACACTGAAGCTTTCTTT
CDR3 protein: CASSPQTSNTEAFF
J gene: TRBJ1-1
clone size: few
V gene: TRBV9
D gene: NA

CDR3 DNA: TGTGCCAGCAGTTCCCCGGGACAGGGGCCAGAGACCCAGTACTTC
CDR3 protein: CASSSPGQGPETQYF
J gene: TRBJ2-5
clone size: NA
V gene: TRBV28
D gene: TRBD1

CDR3 DNA: TGCGCCAGCAGCTTATCTGATCAGGGAACTGAAGCTTTCTTT
CDR3 protein: CASSLSDQGTEAFF
J gene: TRBJ1-1
clone size: NA
V gene: TRBV5-1
D gene: NA

CDR3 DNA: TGTGCCAGTAGTATTAGGCAGGAGCCTTCTTACGAGCAGTACTTC
CDR3 protein: CASSIRQEPSYEQYF
J gene: TRBJ2-7
clone size: once
V gene: TRBV19
D gene: NA

CDR3 DNA: TGTGCCATCAGCGACCGGGACTCAGCGCGCGCTTTCTTT
CDR3 protein: CAISDRDSARAFF
J gene: TRBJ1-1
clone size: NA
V gene: TRBV10-3
D gene: NA

CDR3 DNA: TGTGCCAGCAGCTTGCTTCCAGCGGGCTCCTACGAGCAGTACTTC
CDR3 protein: CASSLLPAGSYEQYF
J gene: TRBJ2-7
clone size: NA
V gene: TRBV11-3
D gene: NA

CDR3 DNA: TGTGCCAGCTCAAGTCAGGGTAGTGGCTACACCTTC
CDR3 protein: CASSSQGSGYTF
J gene: TRBJ1-2
clone size: NA
V gene: TRBV18
D gene: NA

CDR3 DNA: TGTGCCAGTAGTATAAATCCCCGAGACACCCTGAACACTGAAGCTTTCTTT
CDR3 protein: CASSINPRDTLNTEAFF
J gene: TRBJ1-1
clone size: once
V gene: TRBV19
D gene: NA

CDR3 DNA: TGTGCCAGCAGCTTAGGTCAGGGGAGCTATGGCTACACCTTC
CDR3 protein: CASSLGQGSYGYTF
J gene: TRBJ1-2
clone size: NA
V gene: TRBV7-2
D gene: NA

CDR3 DNA: TGCGCCAGCAGCCAAGGGGATGACAGTCAAGAGACCCAGTACTTC
CDR3 protein: CASSQGDDSQETQYF
J gene: TRBJ2-5
clone size: NA
V gene: TRBV4-3
D gene: NA

CDR3 DNA: TGTGCCAGCAGCTCAGGGGAGGGGTACGAGCAGTACTTC
CDR3 protein: CASSSGEGYEQYF
J gene: TRBJ2-7
clone size: NA
V gene: TRBV7-9
D gene: NA

CDR3 DNA: TGTGCCAGCTCACCGGATCGGGGGCATAACTATGGCTACACCTTC
CDR3 protein: CASSPDRGHNYGYTF
J gene: TRBJ1-2
clone size: NA
V gene: TRBV18
D gene: NA

CDR3 DNA: TGTGCCAGCAGCGTAGAGGACGGGGGGGCCACCGGGGAGCTGTTTTTT
CDR3 protein: CASSVEDGGATGELFF
J gene: TRBJ2-2
clone size: NA
V gene: TRBV9
D gene: TRBD2

CDR3 DNA: TGCGCCAGCAGTCGCGGACTAGCGGGGGGGTACGAGCAGTACTTC
CDR3 protein: CASSRGLAGGYEQYF
J gene: TRBJ2-7
clone size: NA
V gene: TRBV5-1
D gene: TRBD2

CDR3 DNA: TGTGCCAGCAGCTTAGAAGGCGCTGGGGATGGCTACACCTTC
CDR3 protein: CASSLEGAGDGYTF
J gene: TRBJ1-2
clone size: NA
V gene: TRBV7-8
D gene: NA

CDR3 DNA: TGTGCCAGCAGTGAATCCGTGGGGGGGCCAGCAGATACGCAGTATTTT
CDR3 protein: CASSESVGGPADTQYF
J gene: TRBJ2-3
clone size: NA
V gene: TRBV6-1
D gene: NA

CDR3 DNA: TGTGCCAGCGTCAGTCTCAGCTTCTACTACGAGCAGTACTTC
CDR3 protein: CASVSLSFYYEQYF
J gene: TRBJ2-7
clone size: NA
V gene: TRBV6-1
D gene: NA

CDR3 DNA: TGTGCCAGCAGCGGGGACACGAGTCACTATGGCTACACCTTC
CDR3 protein: CASSGDTSHYGYTF
J gene: TRBJ1-2
clone size: NA
V gene: TRBV5-5
D gene: NA

CDR3 DNA: TGTGCCAGCAGTTCCCCCCCCTCTGGAAACACCATATATTTT
CDR3 protein: CASSSPPSGNTIYF
J gene: TRBJ1-3
clone size: NA
V gene: TRBV28
D gene: NA

CDR3 DNA: TGTGCCAGCAGCTTAGCTGGAGGGGACAGGGTATACGAGCAGTACTTC
CDR3 protein: CASSLAGGDRVYEQYF
J gene: TRBJ2-7
clone size: NA
V gene: TRBV7-9
D gene: TRBD1

CDR3 DNA: TGTGCCAGCAGCCGAGGGGCGTATTACAATGAGCAGTTCTTC
CDR3 protein: CASSRGAYYNEQFF
J gene: TRBJ2-1
clone size: NA
V gene: TRBV7-3
D gene: NA

CDR3 DNA: TGTGCCAGTAAACAGTCGGCTGGCACAGATACGCAGTATTTT
CDR3 protein: CASKQSAGTDTQYF
J gene: TRBJ2-3
clone size: NA
V gene: TRBV19
D gene: NA

CDR3 DNA: TGTGCCAGCAGTGGCGAGACAGGGACCACCGGGGAGCTGTTTTTT
CDR3 protein: CASSGETGTTGELFF
J gene: TRBJ2-2
clone size: NA
V gene: TRBV6-1
D gene: TRBD1

CDR3 DNA: TGTGCCAGCAGCTTAAAGGGAATCGCGAACACCGGGGAGCTGTTTTTT
CDR3 protein: CASSLKGIANTGELFF
J gene: TRBJ2-2
clone size: NA
V gene: TRBV7-6
D gene: NA

CDR3 DNA: TGTGCCAGCAGCTGGGATCCCGGGGAGCTGTTTTTT
CDR3 protein: CASSWDPGELFF
J gene: TRBJ2-2
clone size: NA
V gene: TRBV11-2
D gene: NA

CDR3 DNA: TGTGCCAGTAGTCAAGATAACACGGTAATTGGCAATCAGCCCCAGCATTTT
CDR3 protein: CASSQDNTVIGNQPQHF
J gene: TRBJ1-5
clone size: NA
V gene: TRBV19
D gene: NA

CDR3 DNA: TGTGCCAGCAGCTTAGTCGAGCGGGGGGGCAATGAGCAGTTCTTC
CDR3 protein: CASSLVERGGNEQFF
J gene: TRBJ2-1
clone size: NA
V gene: TRBV7-6
D gene: TRBD2

CDR3 DNA: TGTGCCAGCAGTCCCGAGGGGGGGACCAGTGGCTACACCTTC
CDR3 protein: CASSPEGGTSGYTF
J gene: TRBJ1-2
clone size: NA
V gene: TRBV6-4
D gene: NA

CDR3 DNA: TGTGCCAGCAGCTTGGACAGGGGGAGGACAGATACGCAGTATTTT
CDR3 protein: CASSLDRGRTDTQYF
J gene: TRBJ2-3
clone size: NA
V gene: TRBV5-8
D gene: TRBD1